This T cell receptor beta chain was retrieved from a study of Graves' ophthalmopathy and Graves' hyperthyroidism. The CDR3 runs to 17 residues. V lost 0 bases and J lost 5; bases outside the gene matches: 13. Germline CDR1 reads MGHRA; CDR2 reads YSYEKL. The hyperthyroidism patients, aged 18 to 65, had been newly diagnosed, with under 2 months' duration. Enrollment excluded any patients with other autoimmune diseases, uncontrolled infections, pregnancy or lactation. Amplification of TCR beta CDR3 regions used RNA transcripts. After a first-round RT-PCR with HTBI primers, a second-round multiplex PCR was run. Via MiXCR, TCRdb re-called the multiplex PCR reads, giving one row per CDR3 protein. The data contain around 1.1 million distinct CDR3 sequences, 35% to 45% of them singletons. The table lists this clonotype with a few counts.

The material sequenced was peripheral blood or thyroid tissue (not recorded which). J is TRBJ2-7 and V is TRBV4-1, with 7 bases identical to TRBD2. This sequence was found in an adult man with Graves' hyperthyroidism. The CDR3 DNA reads TGCGCCAGCAGCCAAGATCCGGGGGGACGTGCCCCCGACGAGCAGTACTTC. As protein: CASSQDPGGRAPDEQYF.